The sequence of this T cell receptor (beta chain) was determined in a study of T cells in Graves' hyperthyroidism and ophthalmopathy. Study-level background: Peripheral blood was obtained at initial diagnosis, preceding any treatment.

From RNA transcripts, TCR beta CDR3 regions were amplified. Initially, a first-round RT-PCR of the TCR CDR3 employed the HTBI primer set. TCRdb re-analysed the multiplex PCR reads in MiXCR, keeping a single row per CDR3 protein. The table records 300,000 to 450,000 distinct CDR3 sequences, about a sixth of them present only once. Between the trimmed V and J ends, which lost 0 bases and 5 bases, there was a span of 14 bases. Germline V gene sequence: CDR1 DFQATT, CDR2 SNEGSKA (reference sequence). There are 14 residues in the CDR3. It was around 10 ml of fresh peripheral blood that supplied the PBMCs. This chain connects TRBV20-1 to TRBJ2-7; no definite D call. The sample consisted of blood. The sequence was obtained from a woman aged 18-29 years with Graves' hyperthyroidism that later progressed to Graves' ophthalmopathy. This CDR3 is CSARDSASDHEQYF. CDR3 sequence (DNA): TGCAGTGCTAGAGATTCAGCGTCCGACCACGAGCAGTACTTC.